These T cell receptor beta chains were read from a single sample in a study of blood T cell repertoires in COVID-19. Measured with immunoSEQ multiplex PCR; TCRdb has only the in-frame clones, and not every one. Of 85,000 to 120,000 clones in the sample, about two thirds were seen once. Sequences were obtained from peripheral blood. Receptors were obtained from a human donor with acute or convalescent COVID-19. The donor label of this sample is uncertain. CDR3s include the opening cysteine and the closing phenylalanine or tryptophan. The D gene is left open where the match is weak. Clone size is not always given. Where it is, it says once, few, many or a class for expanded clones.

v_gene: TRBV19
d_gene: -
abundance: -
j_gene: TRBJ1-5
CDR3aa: CASSHDRINQPQHF
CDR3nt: TGTGCCAGTAGTCACGACAGAATTAATCAGCCCCAGCATTTT

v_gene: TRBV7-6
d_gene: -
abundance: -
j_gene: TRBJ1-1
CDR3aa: CASSLLGSGNTEAFF
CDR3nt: TGTGCCAGCAGCTTACTCGGATCAGGGAACACTGAAGCTTTCTTT

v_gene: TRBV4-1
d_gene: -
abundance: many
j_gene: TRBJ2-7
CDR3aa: CASSQVSAYEQYF
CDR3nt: TGCGCCAGCAGCCAAGTCTCGGCCTACGAGCAGTACTTC

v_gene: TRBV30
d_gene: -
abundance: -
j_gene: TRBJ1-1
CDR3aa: CAWSTQVEAFF
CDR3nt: TGTGCCTGGAGTACCCAGGTTGAAGCTTTCTTT

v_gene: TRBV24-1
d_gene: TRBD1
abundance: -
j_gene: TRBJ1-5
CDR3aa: CATARDRGNQPQHF
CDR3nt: TGTGCCACCGCCCGGGACAGGGGGAATCAGCCCCAGCATTTT

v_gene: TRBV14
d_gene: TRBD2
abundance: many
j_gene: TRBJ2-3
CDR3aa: CASSPLAGVHTDTQYF
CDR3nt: TGTGCCAGCAGCCCTTTAGCGGGGGTCCACACAGATACGCAGTATTTT

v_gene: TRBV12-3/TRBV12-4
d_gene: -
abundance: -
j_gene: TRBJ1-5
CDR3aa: CASSYGQLAQHF
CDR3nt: TGTGCCAGCAGTTATGGTCAGTTGGCCCAGCATTTT

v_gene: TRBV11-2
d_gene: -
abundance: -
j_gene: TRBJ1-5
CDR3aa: CASSLDSASGPQHF
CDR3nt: TGTGCCAGCAGCTTAGATTCCGCGTCCGGGCCCCAGCATTTT

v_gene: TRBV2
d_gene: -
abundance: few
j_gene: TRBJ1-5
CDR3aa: CASSEASQVNQPQHF
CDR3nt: TGTGCCAGCAGTGAAGCTTCCCAGGTCAATCAGCCCCAGCATTTT

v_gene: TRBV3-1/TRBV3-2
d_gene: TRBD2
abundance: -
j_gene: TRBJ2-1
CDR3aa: CASSGLAAYNEQFF
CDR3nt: TGTGCCAGCAGCGGACTAGCGGCTTACAATGAGCAGTTCTTC

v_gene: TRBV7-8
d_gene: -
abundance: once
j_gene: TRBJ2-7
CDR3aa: CASSLAQANEQYF
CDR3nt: TGTGCCAGCAGCTTAGCCCAGGCTAACGAGCAGTACTTC

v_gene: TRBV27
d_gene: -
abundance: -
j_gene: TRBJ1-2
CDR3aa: CASRTGSYGYTF
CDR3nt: TGTGCCAGCAGGACAGGTTCATATGGCTACACCTTC

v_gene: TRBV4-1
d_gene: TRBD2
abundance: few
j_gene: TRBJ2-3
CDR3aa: CASSQDESGLAGQSTDTQYF
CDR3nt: TGCGCCAGCAGCCAAGATGAATCCGGACTAGCGGGTCAAAGCACAGATACGCAGTATTTT

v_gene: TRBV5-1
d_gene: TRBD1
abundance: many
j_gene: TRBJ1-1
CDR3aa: CASSLTGQGRLTTLLNTEAFF
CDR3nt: TGCGCCAGCAGCTTGACGGGACAGGGCCGTCTAACCACTCTTTTGAACACTGAAGCTTTCTTT

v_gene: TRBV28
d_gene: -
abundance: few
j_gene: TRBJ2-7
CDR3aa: CASSSAGGGSYEQYF
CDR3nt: TGTGCCAGCAGTTCGGCAGGGGGAGGCTCCTACGAGCAGTACTTC

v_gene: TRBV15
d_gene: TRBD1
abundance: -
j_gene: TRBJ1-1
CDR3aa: CATSKQGAEAFF
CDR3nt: TGTGCCACCAGCAAGCAGGGGGCTGAAGCTTTCTTT

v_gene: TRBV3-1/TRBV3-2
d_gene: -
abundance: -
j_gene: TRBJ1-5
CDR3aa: CASSQAGGFQHF
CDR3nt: TGTGCCAGCAGCCAAGCCGGAGGTTTCCAGCATTTT

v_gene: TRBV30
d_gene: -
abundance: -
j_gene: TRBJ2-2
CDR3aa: CAWNSMRTGELFF
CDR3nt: TGTGCCTGGAACTCTATGAGGACCGGGGAGCTGTTTTTT

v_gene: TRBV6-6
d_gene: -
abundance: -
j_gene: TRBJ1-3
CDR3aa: CASSYSRTEPGNTIYF
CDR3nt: TGTGCCAGCAGTTACTCGAGGACAGAGCCTGGAAACACCATATATTTT

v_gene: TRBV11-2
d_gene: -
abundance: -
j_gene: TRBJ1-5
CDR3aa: CASSHIRVQPQHF
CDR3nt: TGTGCCAGCAGCCATATCAGGGTTCAGCCCCAGCATTTT

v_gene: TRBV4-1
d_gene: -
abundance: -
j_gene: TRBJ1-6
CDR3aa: CASSSPRQGGGYSPLHF
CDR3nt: TGCGCCAGCAGCTCCCCGAGGCAGGGCGGGGGTTATTCACCCCTCCACTTT

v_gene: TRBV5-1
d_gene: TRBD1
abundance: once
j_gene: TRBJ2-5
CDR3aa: CASRRGQGLEGETQYF
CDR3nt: TGCGCCAGCAGGCGCGGACAGGGGCTCGAAGGAGAGACCCAGTACTTC

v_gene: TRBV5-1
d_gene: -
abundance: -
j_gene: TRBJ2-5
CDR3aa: CASSFFEAFQETQYF
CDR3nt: TGCGCCAGCAGCTTCTTCGAGGCCTTCCAAGAGACCCAGTACTTC

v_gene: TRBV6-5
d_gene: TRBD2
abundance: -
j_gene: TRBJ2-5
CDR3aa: CASSSPGSGDGAQYF
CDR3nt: TGTGCCAGCAGTTCGCCAGGGAGCGGGGATGGGGCCCAGTACTTC

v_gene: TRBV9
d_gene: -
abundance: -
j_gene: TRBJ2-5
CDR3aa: CASSFSGVPETQYF
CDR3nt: TGTGCCAGCAGCTTTTCAGGGGTTCCGGAGACCCAGTACTTC

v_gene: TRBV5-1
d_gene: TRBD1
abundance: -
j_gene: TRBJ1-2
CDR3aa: CASSRSGQGAIDGYTF
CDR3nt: TGCGCCAGCAGCCGTAGCGGACAGGGGGCTATTGATGGCTACACCTTC

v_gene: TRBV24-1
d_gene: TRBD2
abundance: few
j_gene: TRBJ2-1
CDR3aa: CATSDLAGGSYNEQFF
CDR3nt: TGTGCCACCAGTGATTTGGCGGGAGGCTCCTACAATGAGCAGTTCTTC

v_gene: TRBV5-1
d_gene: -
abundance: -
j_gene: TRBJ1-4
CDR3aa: CASSLDGGRLPTNEKLFF
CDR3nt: TGCGCCAGCAGCTTGGACGGGGGGCGGCTCCCAACTAATGAAAAACTGTTTTTT